This paragraph covers one TCR beta chain sequence. Normal lung sampling was at least 3 cm from the tumour, as distant as possible. The sample comes from a study of immune cell composition in non-small cell lung cancer. Only in-frame clones appear in the TCRdb table, and some are missing; sequencing was by immunoSEQ multiplex PCR. In the table there are roughly 16,000 clones, 70% to 80% of which are singletons. Losses at the gene ends were 4 bases for V and 2 bases for J; bases not matched to a gene: 3. The CDR3 contains 14 residues. Germline assignment: CDR1 MNHEY and CDR2 SVGAGI. The sample was also reused in another study, on CD4 T cells in lung cancer. Per that study: Samples were tumor and non-adjacent lung from resected stage I-III patients.

The V call is TRBV6-5, the J call TRBJ2-7, with TRBD2 matching 9 bases. The sequenced sample consisted of non-adjacent lung tissue. This TCR was recovered from a human donor with non-small cell lung cancer. This chain's CDR3 is CASSSGLATYEQYF. CDR3 nucleotide sequence: TGTGCCAGCAGTTCGGGACTAGCCACCTACGAGCAGTACTTC.